A single sample is the source of the 29 T cell receptor beta chains below, sequenced in a study of T cell responses to AZD1222 COVID-19 vaccine. Method: immunoSEQ multiplex PCR; TCRdb's copy keeps in-frame clones and lacks some. Of some 97,000 clones listed, about 89% are singletons. The source material was peripheral blood, sampled on day 0 of AZD1222 vaccination. These receptors originate from an adult in good health.

The chain employs TRBV20-1 and TRBJ2-6; D not certain. CDR1 is DFQATT and CDR2 is SNEGSKA in the germline V gene (reference sequence). The CDR3 is 16 amino acids. V lost 3 bases, J lost 4 bases, and 16 bases lay in between. Here the CDR3 reads CSASGAAGRGANVLTF. CDR3 nucleotide sequence: TGCAGTGCTAGTGGCGCAGCAGGTAGGGGGGCCAACGTCCTGACTTTC.

This chain connects TRBV25-1 to TRBJ1-1; 7 bases agree with TRBD1. Germline CDR1 reads MGHDK; CDR2 reads SYGVNS. V lost 3 bases to trimming and J lost 1 base; unmatched junction nucleotides: 5. This CDR3 comprises 15 residues. CDR3 region: CASSDLGQWNTEAFF. The CDR3 DNA is TGTGCCAGCAGTGACCTGGGACAGTGGAACACTGAAGCTTTCTTT.

The gene calls are TRBV5-6 and TRBJ1-1; D gene ambiguous. Between the trimmed V and J ends, which lost 1 base and 0 bases, there was a span of 10 bases. Germline V lookup: CDR1 SGHDT, CDR2 YYEEEE. CDR3 size: 15 residues. The CDR3 sequence: CASSLWATLNTEAFF. The CDR3 DNA reads TGTGCCAGCAGCTTGTGGGCGACCTTGAACACTGAAGCTTTCTTT.

The rearrangement joins TRBV2 to TRBJ2-1; D is uncertain. The V and J ends lost 1 base and 0 bases respectively, with 7 bases between them. The CDR3 covers 15 residues. CDR1 is SNHLY and CDR2 is FYNNEI in the germline V gene. CDR3 bases: TGTGCCAGCAGTGAAGGGGGAAGCTCCTACAATGAGCAGTTCTTC. It codes for CASSEGGSSYNEQFF. Based on the CDR3 plus reference TRBV2 and TRBJ2-1, the full variable domain is EPEVTQTPSHQVTQMGQEVILRCVPISNHLYFYWYRQILGQKVEFLVSFYNNEISEKSEIFDDQFSVERPDGSNFTLKIRSTKLEDSAMYFCASSEGGSSYNEQFFGPGTRLTVL.

CDR3 nucleotide sequence: TGTGCCAGTAGTGTCACTCGGGAAGAGACCCAGTACTTC. Its protein is CASSVTREETQYF. This sequence joins TRBV19 and TRBJ2-5, with unresolved D. Germline V gene sequence: CDR1 LNHDA, CDR2 SQIVND (reference sequence). Trimming left V 5 bases short and J 3 bases short, with 10 bases between. The CDR3 extends over 13 amino acids.

The chain carries TRBV9 and TRBJ1-2; D is ambiguous. V lost 0 bases, J lost 2 bases, and 8 bases lay in between. Germline CDR1 reads SGDLS; CDR2 reads YYNGEE. The CDR3 consists of 14 residues. Here the CDR3 reads CASSVAPENYGYTF. The CDR3 DNA is TGTGCCAGCAGCGTAGCCCCCGAGAACTATGGCTACACCTTC.

This sequence joins TRBV14 and TRBJ1-2; D gene uncertain. CDR1 and CDR2 from the germline V gene are SGHDN and FVKESK. The CDR3 contains 13 residues. V gave up 0 bases and J gave up 3 bases, with 5 bases separating them. The CDR3 region has the DNA TGTGCCAGCAGCCAAGAATGGTACTATGGCTACACCTTC. Its protein product is CASSQEWYYGYTF.

This rearrangement joins TRBV19 to TRBJ2-6, with 11 positions matching TRBD1. The CDR3 spans 19 residues. Per germline, CDR1 LNHDA and CDR2 SQIVND (reference sequence). Germline trimming cut 5 bases from V and 1 base from J; bases unmatched to any gene: 10. The CDR3 region is CASSGRDRGIFSGANVLTF. In DNA, the CDR3 is TGTGCCAGTAGTGGCCGGGACAGGGGGATATTTTCTGGGGCCAACGTCCTGACTTTC.

V usage is TRBV6-1 and J usage is TRBJ1-5; D ambiguous. V was clipped by 2 bases and J by 0 bases, with 5 bases between them. The CDR3 spans 14 residues. Germline V gene lookup returns CDR1 MNHNS and CDR2 SASEGT. CDR3 nucleotides: TGTGCCAGCAGTGAATTCTATAGCAATCAGCCCCAGCATTTT. Translated, it gives CASSEFYSNQPQHF.

The rearrangement joins TRBV27 to TRBJ1-3; D is ambiguous. The CDR3 is 14 residues long. V was pared by 3 bases and J by 0 bases, with 6 bases between. Germline lookup yields CDR1 MNHEY and CDR2 SMNVEV (reference sequence). The CDR3 reads CASSFPTSGNTIYF. CDR3 DNA sequence: TGTGCCAGCAGTTTTCCGACCTCTGGAAACACCATATATTTT.

The CDR3 nucleotides read TGTGCCAGCAGTTTATCTGATACCCTACCGTACTTC. Amino acid sequence: CASSLSDTLPYF. The chain combines TRBV28 with TRBJ2-7, with D hard to call. CDR1 MDHEN and CDR2 SYDVKM come from the germline V gene. This CDR3 spans 12 amino acids. Trimming cost V 1 base and J 12 bases, with 13 bases left between them. The variable domain in full, with the rest retrieved from reference TRBV28 and TRBJ2-7, is DVKVTQSSRYLVKRTGEKVFLECVQDMDHENMFWYRQDPGLGLRLIYFSYDVKMKEKGDIPEGYSVSREKKERFSLILESASTNQTSMYLCASSLSDTLPYFGPGTRLTVT.

The chain combines TRBV7-3 with TRBJ1-2; D is ambiguous. The germline V gene has CDR1 SGHTA and CDR2 FQGTGA. CDR3 length: 13 residues. V was cut by 1 base and J by 0 bases, with 3 bases left in between. The DNA of the CDR3 is TGTGCCAGCAGCTTAAACCCTAACTATGGCTACACCTTC. This encodes CASSLNPNYGYTF. Drawing the rest from reference TRBV7-3 and TRBJ1-2, the complete variable domain is GAGVSQTPSNKVTEKGKYVELRCDPISGHTALYWYRQSLGQGPEFLIYFQGTGAADDSGLPNDRFFAVRPEGSVSTLKIQRTERGDSAVYLCASSLNPNYGYTFGSGTRLTVV.

The V call is TRBV2, the J call TRBJ2-7, with 7 bases matching TRBD1. Germline V lookup: CDR1 SNHLY, CDR2 FYNNEI. The CDR3 is made up of 13 amino acids. Germline trimming cut 4 bases from V and 6 bases from J; bases unmatched to any gene: 6. In nucleotides, the CDR3 is TGTGCCAGCAGTGGTCAGGGGGTTTTCGAGCAGTACTTC. It yields the protein CASSGQGVFEQYF.

The rearrangement links TRBV5-1 to TRBJ2-7, with D maybe TRBD2 (5 bases). Germline CDR1 SGHRS, CDR2 YFSETQ. This CDR3 spans 15 amino acids. Trimming pared 4 bases from V and 6 bases from J, leaving 20 bases between. DNA for the CDR3: TGCGCCAGCAGCCTGCCCTCGGGAACCCTAAGCGAGCAGTACTTC. Translating gives CASSLPSGTLSEQYF.

The V gene is TRBV19, the J gene TRBJ1-1; TRBD1 matches at 8 bases. The CDR3 covers 16 residues. V lost 4 bases and J lost 5; bases outside the gene matches: 12. The germline CDR1 and CDR2 sequences are LNHDA and SQIVND (reference sequence). Here the CDR3 reads CASSSGQGVGGTEAFF. CDR3 nucleotides: TGTGCCAGTAGTAGCGGACAGGGAGTCGGTGGGACTGAAGCTTTCTTT. The whole variable domain, filled in from reference TRBV19 and TRBJ1-1, reads DGGITQSPKYLFRKEGQNVTLSCEQNLNHDAMYWYRQDPGQGLRLIYYSQIVNDFQKGDIAEGYSVSREKKESFPLTVTSAQKNPTAFYLCASSSGQGVGGTEAFFGQGTRLTVV.

This rearrangement joins TRBV7-3 to TRBJ2-2, with a weak D call TRBD1 (5 bases). The V end was cut by 4 bases, the J end by 5 bases, with 17 bases between. The germline gives CDR1 SGHTA, CDR2 FQGTGA. The CDR3 has 16 residues. CDR3 amino acids: CASSSSPSGNTGELFF. CDR3 in DNA: TGTGCCAGCAGCTCCTCACCTTCAGGGAATACCGGGGAGCTGTTTTTT.

J is TRBJ1-6 and V is TRBV30, with no clear D. Germline assignment: CDR1 GTSNPN and CDR2 SVGIG (reference sequence). This CDR3 is 14 amino acids long. V was shortened by 2 bases and J by 10 bases, with 15 bases between the two germline ends. The CDR3 loop reads CAWSTGLAESPLHF. CDR3 nucleotides: TGTGCCTGGAGTACGGGTCTAGCGGAATCACCCCTCCACTTT.

A single count supports this clone. The V gene is TRBV29-1, the J gene TRBJ2-2, with D unresolved. Deletions cut 1 base from V and 1 base from J, with 7 bases between. This CDR3 has 14 amino acids. CDR1 and CDR2 from the germline V gene are SQVTM and ANQGSEA. Written as DNA, the CDR3 is TGCAGCGTTGAAGTGGGCCTGAACACCGGGGAGCTGTTTTTT. Translated, it gives CSVEVGLNTGELFF.

The J gene is TRBJ2-3, the V gene TRBV24-1; 8 bases map to TRBD1. This CDR3 contains 16 residues. Germline CDR1 is KGHDR and CDR2 is SFDVKD. V was clipped by 4 bases and J by 4 bases; unmatched bases: 9. This CDR3 reads CATSDYQGAQADTQYF. Here the CDR3 DNA reads TGTGCCACCAGTGACTACCAGGGGGCTCAGGCAGATACGCAGTATTTT.

The chain employs TRBV19 and TRBJ2-1, with D maybe TRBD2 (5 bases). V was shortened by 0 bases and J by 12 bases, with 12 bases between the two germline ends. Germline CDR1 reads LNHDA; CDR2 reads SQIVND (reference sequence). The CDR3 spans 13 residues. The CDR3 coding sequence is TGTGCCAGTAGTATAGAGAGGGCAGGTGGGCAGTTCTTC. Protein sequence: CASSIERAGGQFF.

The chain employs TRBV7-9 and TRBJ2-2; 7 bases match TRBD1. CDR3 length: 18 amino acids. Germline V lookup: CDR1 SEHNR, CDR2 FQNEAQ (reference sequence). V lost 6 bases and J lost 1; bases outside the gene matches: 14. The DNA of the CDR3 is TGTGCCAGCAGTTCCCGCAGGTCGGGACAGAAGAACACCGGGGAGCTGTTTTTT. It codes for CASSSRRSGQKNTGELFF.

The chain uses TRBV18 and TRBJ2-2; D is uncertain. The germline gives CDR1 KGHSH, CDR2 LQKENI. Trimming stripped 0 bases from V and 4 bases from J, with 12 bases between. CDR3 length: 16 amino acids. DNA of the CDR3: TGTGCCAGCTCACCACCGGGTCAGAGTGTCACCGGGGAGCTGTTTTTT. It codes for CASSPPGQSVTGELFF. The variable domain in full, completed from reference TRBV18 and TRBJ2-2, reads NAGVMQNPRHLVRRRGQEARLRCSPMKGHSHVYWYRQLPEEGLKFMVYLQKENIIDESGMPKERFSAEFPKEGPSILRIQQVVRGDSAAYFCASSPPGQSVTGELFFGEGSRLTVL.

This chain uses TRBV6-5 with TRBJ1-2; D ambiguous. The CDR3 is made up of 14 amino acids. Germline lookup yields CDR1 MNHEY and CDR2 SVGAGI. Between the trimmed V and J ends, which lost 2 bases and 7 bases, there was a span of 14 bases. This chain's CDR3 is CASSYPGDSGGYTF. The CDR3 DNA is TGTGCCAGCAGTTACCCCGGGGATTCGGGTGGCTACACCTTC.

This chain joins TRBV6-5 and TRBJ1-4, with TRBD1 matching 9 bases. This CDR3 has 16 amino acids. Germline CDR1 and CDR2: MNHEY and SVGAGI. Trimming took 0 bases from V and 7 from J; bases not matched to a gene: 6. CDR3 coding DNA: TGTGCCAGCAGTTACTCAGGGGACAGGGTCAGTGAAAAACTGTTTTTT. Translating gives CASSYSGDRVSEKLFF.

The rearrangement links TRBV18 to TRBJ1-4; D ambiguous. V was trimmed by 5 bases and J by 6 bases, leaving 10 bases between them. The CDR3 consists of 13 residues. Germline V gives CDR1 KGHSH, CDR2 LQKENI. The DNA of the CDR3 is TGTGCCAGCTCAACGAGAACGGATGAAAAACTGTTTTTT. Translated, it gives CASSTRTDEKLFF.

The chain is built from TRBV14 and TRBJ2-7; D perhaps matches TRBD1 (5 bases). This CDR3 has 13 amino acids. The ends were cut back, 1 base at V and 9 bases at J, with 13 bases in the middle. Germline lookup yields CDR1 SGHDN and CDR2 FVKESK. The chain's CDR3 is CASSQATSRAQYF. The DNA of the CDR3 is TGTGCCAGCAGCCAAGCCACTTCCAGGGCGCAGTACTTC.

CDR3: CASSQYTGKNTEAFF. The CDR3 DNA is TGCGCCAGCAGTCAATATACAGGAAAGAACACTGAAGCTTTCTTT. The rearrangement links TRBV23-1 to TRBJ1-1, with a weak D call TRBD1 (5 bases). TRBV23-1 is classed as an ORF, of uncertain function. This CDR3 spans 15 amino acids. V shed 1 base and J shed 1 base, with 10 bases lying between them.

This rearrangement joins TRBV7-9 to TRBJ1-3, with 7 bases matching TRBD1. The CDR3 extends over 15 amino acids. Germline-derived CDR1 and CDR2 are SEHNR and FQNEAQ (reference sequence). V trimming: 5 bases; J trimming: 0 bases; junction bases outside the gene matches: 4. The chain's CDR3 is CASSRDRASGNTIYF. CDR3 in DNA: TGTGCCAGCAGCAGGGACAGAGCCTCTGGAAACACCATATATTTT.

As to this clone: Different DNA sequences within this sample yield the same CDR3. V usage is TRBV19 and J usage is TRBJ2-5, with D possibly matching TRBD2 (6 bases). Germline V gene sequence: CDR1 LNHDA, CDR2 SQIVND (reference sequence). The CDR3 runs 13 residues. Trimming cost V 3 bases and J 2 bases, with 7 bases left between them. The CDR3 reads CASSIGGQETQYF. The CDR3 nucleotides are TGTGCCAGTAGTATCGGGGGACAAGAGACCCAGTACTTC.